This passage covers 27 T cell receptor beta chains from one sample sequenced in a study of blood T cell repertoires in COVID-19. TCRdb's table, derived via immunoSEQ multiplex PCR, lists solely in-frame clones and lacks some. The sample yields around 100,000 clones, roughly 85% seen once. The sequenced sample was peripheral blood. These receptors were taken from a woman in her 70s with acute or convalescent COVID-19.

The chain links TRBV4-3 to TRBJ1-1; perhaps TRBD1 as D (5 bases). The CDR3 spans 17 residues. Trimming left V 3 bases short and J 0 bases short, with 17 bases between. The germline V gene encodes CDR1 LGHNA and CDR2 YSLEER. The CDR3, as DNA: TGCGCCAGCAGCCAGGGGGGATCCGGGGGTATGAACACTGAAGCTTTCTTT. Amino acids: CASSQGGSGGMNTEAFF.

The CDR3 is CASSLNLASGSYEQYF. The CDR3 DNA follows: TGTGCCAGCAGCTTAAATTTGGCTAGCGGTTCCTACGAGCAGTACTTC. V usage is TRBV11-2 and J usage is TRBJ2-7; 7 nucleotides line up with TRBD2. CDR3 length: 16 amino acids. V was pared by 2 bases and J by 1 base, with 8 bases of the junction left unmatched. CDR1 and CDR2 (germline): SGHAT, FQNNGV.

The CDR3, as DNA: TGTGCCTGGATAAGGGACAGGGGGCCCGGGGAGCTGTTTTTT. It codes for CAWIRDRGPGELFF. This chain links TRBV30 with TRBJ2-2; 12 bases fit TRBD1. Germline CDR1 and CDR2: GTSNPN and SVGIG (reference sequence). The CDR3 sequence is 14 residues long. Unmatched junction bases numbered 3, after V lost 4 bases and J lost 6 bases.

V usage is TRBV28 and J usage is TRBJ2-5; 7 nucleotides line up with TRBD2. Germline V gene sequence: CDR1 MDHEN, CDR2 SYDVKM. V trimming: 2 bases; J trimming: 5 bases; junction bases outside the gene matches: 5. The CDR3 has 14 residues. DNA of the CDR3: TGTGCCAGCAGTTTAAGGAGCGGGGTGGAGACCCAGTACTTC. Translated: CASSLRSGVETQYF.

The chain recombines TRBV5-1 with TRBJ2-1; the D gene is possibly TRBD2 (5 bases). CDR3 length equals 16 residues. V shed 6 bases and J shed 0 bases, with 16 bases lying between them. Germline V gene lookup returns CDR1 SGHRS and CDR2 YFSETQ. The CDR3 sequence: CASTPAGSNSYNEQFF. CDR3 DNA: TGCGCCAGCACCCCCGCGGGCAGTAACTCCTACAATGAGCAGTTCTTC.

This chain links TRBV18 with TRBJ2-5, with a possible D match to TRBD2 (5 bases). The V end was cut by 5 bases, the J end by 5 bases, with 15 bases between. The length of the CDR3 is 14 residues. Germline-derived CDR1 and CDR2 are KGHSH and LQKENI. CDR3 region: CASSTLGSGETQYF. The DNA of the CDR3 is TGTGCCAGCTCAACGCTAGGAAGCGGCGAGACCCAGTACTTC.

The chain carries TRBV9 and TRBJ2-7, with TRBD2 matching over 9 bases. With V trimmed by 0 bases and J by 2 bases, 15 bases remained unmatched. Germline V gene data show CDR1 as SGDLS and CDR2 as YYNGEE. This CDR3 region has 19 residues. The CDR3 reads CASSVESGGPTLKTYEQYF. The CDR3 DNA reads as TGTGCCAGCAGCGTAGAAAGCGGGGGGCCCACCCTGAAAACCTACGAGCAGTACTTC.

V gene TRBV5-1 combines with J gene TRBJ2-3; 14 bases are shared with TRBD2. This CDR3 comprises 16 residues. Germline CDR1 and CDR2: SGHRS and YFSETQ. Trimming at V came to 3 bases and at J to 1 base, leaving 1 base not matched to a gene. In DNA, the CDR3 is TGCGCCAGCAGCTCGACTAGCGGGGGGGGCACAGATACGCAGTATTTT. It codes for CASSSTSGGGTDTQYF.

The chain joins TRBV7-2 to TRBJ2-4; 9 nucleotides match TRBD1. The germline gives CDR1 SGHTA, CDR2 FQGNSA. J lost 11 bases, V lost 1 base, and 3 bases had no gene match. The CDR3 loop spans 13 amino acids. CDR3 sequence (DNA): TGTGCCAGCAGCTTAGAGGACAGGGGATTTCAGTACTTC. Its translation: CASSLEDRGFQYF.

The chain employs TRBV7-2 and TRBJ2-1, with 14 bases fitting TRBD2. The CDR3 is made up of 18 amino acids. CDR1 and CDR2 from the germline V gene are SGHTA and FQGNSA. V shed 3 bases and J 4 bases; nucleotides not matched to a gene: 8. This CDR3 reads CASSLVGTSGGRYNEQFF. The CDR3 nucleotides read TGTGCCAGCAGCTTGGTCGGGACTAGCGGGGGACGATACAATGAGCAGTTCTTC.

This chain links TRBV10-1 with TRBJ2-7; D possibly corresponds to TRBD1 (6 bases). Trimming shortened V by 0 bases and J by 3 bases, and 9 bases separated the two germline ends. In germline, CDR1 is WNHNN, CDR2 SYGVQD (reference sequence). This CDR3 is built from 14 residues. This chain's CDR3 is CASSESGGNYEQYF. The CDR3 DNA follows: TGCGCCAGCAGTGAGTCAGGGGGTAACTACGAGCAGTACTTC.

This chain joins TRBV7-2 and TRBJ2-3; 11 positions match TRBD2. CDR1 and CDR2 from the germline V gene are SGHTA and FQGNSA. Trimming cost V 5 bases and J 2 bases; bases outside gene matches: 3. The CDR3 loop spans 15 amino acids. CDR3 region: CASSLSGGATDTQYF. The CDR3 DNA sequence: TGTGCCAGCAGCCTTAGCGGGGGGGCCACAGATACGCAGTATTTT.

The CDR3 sequence is CASSLDLAGEETQYF. Here the CDR3 DNA reads TGTGCCAGCAGCTTGGATCTAGCGGGGGAAGAGACCCAGTACTTC. V gene TRBV5-4 combines with J gene TRBJ2-5; TRBD2 agrees at 10 bases. This CDR3 is built from 15 residues. The V gene's germline CDR1 is SGHNT and CDR2 YYREEE (reference sequence). The trim removed 0 bases at V and 3 bases at J, leaving 2 bases unmatched.

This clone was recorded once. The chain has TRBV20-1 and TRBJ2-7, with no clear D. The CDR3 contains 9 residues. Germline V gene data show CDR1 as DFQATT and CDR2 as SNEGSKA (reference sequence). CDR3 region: CRDTYEQYV. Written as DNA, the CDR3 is TGCAGAGACACCTACGAGCAGTACGTC.

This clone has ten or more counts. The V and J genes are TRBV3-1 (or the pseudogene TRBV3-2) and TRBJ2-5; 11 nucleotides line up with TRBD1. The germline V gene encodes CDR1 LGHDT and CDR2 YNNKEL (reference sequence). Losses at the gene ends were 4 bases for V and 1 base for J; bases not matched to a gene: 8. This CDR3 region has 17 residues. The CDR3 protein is CASSRGPGTGGQETQYF. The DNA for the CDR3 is TGTGCCAGCAGCCGTGGACCCGGGACAGGGGGCCAAGAGACCCAGTACTTC.

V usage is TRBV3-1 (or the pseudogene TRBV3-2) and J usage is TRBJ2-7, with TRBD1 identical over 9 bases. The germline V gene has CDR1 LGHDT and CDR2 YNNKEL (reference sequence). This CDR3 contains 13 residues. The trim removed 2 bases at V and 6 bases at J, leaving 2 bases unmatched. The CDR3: CASSQWTGVEQYF. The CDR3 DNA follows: TGTGCCAGCAGCCAATGGACAGGGGTCGAGCAGTACTTC.

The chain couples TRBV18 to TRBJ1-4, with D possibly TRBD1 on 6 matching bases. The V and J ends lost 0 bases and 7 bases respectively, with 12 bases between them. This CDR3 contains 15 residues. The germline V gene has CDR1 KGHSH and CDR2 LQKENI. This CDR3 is CASSPPQSRGEKLFF. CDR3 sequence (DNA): TGTGCCAGCTCACCACCGCAGAGCAGGGGTGAAAAACTGTTTTTT.

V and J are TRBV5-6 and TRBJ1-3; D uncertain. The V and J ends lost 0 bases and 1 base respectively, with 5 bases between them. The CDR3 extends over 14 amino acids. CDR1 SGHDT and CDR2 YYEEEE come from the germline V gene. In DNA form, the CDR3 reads TGTGCCAGCAGCTTGGCTTCTTCTGGAAACACCATATATTTT. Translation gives CASSLASSGNTIYF.

The CDR3 bases are TGTGCCAGCAGCACAACCCGGGACAGGGGGCGCAACGAGCAGTACGTC. It translates to CASSTTRDRGRNEQYV. This chain uses TRBV27 with TRBJ2-7; TRBD1 matches at 12 bases. With V trimmed by 6 bases and J by 5 bases, 11 bases remained unmatched. The CDR3 has 16 amino acids. CDR1 is MNHEY and CDR2 is SMNVEV in the germline V gene (reference sequence).

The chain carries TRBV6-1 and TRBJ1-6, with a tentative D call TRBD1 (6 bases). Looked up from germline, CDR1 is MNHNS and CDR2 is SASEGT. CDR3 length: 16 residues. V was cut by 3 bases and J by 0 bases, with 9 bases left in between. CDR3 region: CASSDDRSSYNSPLHF. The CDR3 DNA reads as TGTGCCAGCAGTGACGACAGGAGCTCCTATAATTCACCCCTCCACTTT.

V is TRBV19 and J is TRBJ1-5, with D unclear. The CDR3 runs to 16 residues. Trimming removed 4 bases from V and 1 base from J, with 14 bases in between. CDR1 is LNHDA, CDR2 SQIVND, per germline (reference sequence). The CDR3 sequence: CASSTLNSLSNQPQHF. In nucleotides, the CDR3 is TGTGCCAGTAGTACACTAAACTCTCTCAGCAATCAGCCCCAGCATTTT.

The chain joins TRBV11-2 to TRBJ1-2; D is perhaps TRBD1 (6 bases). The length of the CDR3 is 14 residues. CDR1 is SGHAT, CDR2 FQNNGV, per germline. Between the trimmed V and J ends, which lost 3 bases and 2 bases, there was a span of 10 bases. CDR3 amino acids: CASSLPGTNYGYTF. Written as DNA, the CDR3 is TGTGCCAGCAGCTTGCCCGGGACAAACTATGGCTACACCTTC. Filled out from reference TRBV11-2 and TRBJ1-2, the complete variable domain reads EAGVAQSPRYKIIEKRQSVAFWCNPISGHATLYWYQQILGQGPKLLIQFQNNGVVDDSQLPKDRFSAERLKGVDSTLKIQPAKLEDSAVYLCASSLPGTNYGYTFGSGTRLTVV.

CDR3 protein: CASSQEVWGGSYEQYF. CDR3 coding DNA: TGTGCCAGCAGCCAAGAAGTTTGGGGAGGCTCCTACGAGCAGTACTTC. The rearrangement joins TRBV3-1 (or the pseudogene TRBV3-2) to TRBJ2-7, with D perhaps matching TRBD2 (6 bases). The CDR3 consists of 16 residues. Trimming stripped 0 bases from V and 0 bases from J, with 12 bases between. CDR1 and CDR2 from the germline V gene are LGHDT and YNNKEL (reference sequence).

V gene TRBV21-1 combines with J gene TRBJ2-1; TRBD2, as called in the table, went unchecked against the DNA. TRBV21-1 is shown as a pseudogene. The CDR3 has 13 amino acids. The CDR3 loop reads CARNVGELFEQFF. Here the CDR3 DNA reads TGTGCCAGGAATGTCGGGGAGCTTTTCGAGCAGTTCTTC.

CDR3 bases: TGTGCCGGAAGCGGGGGGAACTCCTACAATGAGCAGTTCTTC. Its protein is CAGSGGNSYNEQFF. J is TRBJ2-1 and V is TRBV6-5; 9 nucleotides line up with TRBD2. V was clipped by 11 bases and J by 0 bases; unmatched bases: 5. Per the germline V gene, CDR1 is MNHEY and CDR2 is SVGAGI. The CDR3 covers 14 residues.

CDR3 coding DNA: TGTGCCAGCAGTCGACGGGGTCGGGGGTACAATGAGCAGTTCTTC. This sequence encodes CASSRRGRGYNEQFF. The chain employs TRBV6-5 and TRBJ2-1, with D tentatively TRBD2 (6 bases). Germline V gene lookup returns CDR1 MNHEY and CDR2 SVGAGI. The V gene lost 5 bases and the J gene lost 4 bases, with 15 bases spanning the gap. The CDR3 is 15 amino acids.

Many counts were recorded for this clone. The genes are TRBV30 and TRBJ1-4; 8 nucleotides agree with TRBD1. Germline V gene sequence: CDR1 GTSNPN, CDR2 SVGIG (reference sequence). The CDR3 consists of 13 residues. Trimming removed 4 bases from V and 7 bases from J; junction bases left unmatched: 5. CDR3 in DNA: TGTGCCTGGACCTCAGGGGGCGTTGAAAAACTGTTTTTT. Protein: CAWTSGGVEKLFF.